The clone carrying this T cell receptor beta chain was picked up many times. The data stem from a study of T cells in Graves' hyperthyroidism and ophthalmopathy. In the study overall: Sampling of peripheral blood happened at initial diagnosis, prior to any treatment.

Using RNA transcripts as the source, TCR beta CDR3 regions were amplified. TCR CDR3 underwent first-round RT-PCR with the HTBI primer set. MiXCR, applied by TCRdb to the multiplex PCR reads, yields one record per CDR3 protein. The table has some 370,000 distinct CDR3 sequences, roughly 15% seen once; the top ten hold around a third. Germline loops: CDR1 DFQATT, CDR2 SNEGSKA (reference sequence). The CDR3 runs 15 residues. The germline V and J ends were trimmed by 2 bases and 7 bases, with 19 bases remaining between them. Clinicians diagnosed patients from clinical symptoms, serum thyroxine and TRAb, thyroid ultrasound and orbital computed tomography.

Sequenced: blood. The receptor was isolated from a woman in her thirties with Graves' hyperthyroidism that later progressed to Graves' ophthalmopathy. The chain employs TRBV20-1 and TRBJ2-3; D is possibly TRBD2 (6 bases). CDR3 loop: CSARNPSREYNTQYF. CDR3 nucleotides: TGCAGTGCTAGAAACCCCTCGCGGGAATATAATACGCAGTATTTT.